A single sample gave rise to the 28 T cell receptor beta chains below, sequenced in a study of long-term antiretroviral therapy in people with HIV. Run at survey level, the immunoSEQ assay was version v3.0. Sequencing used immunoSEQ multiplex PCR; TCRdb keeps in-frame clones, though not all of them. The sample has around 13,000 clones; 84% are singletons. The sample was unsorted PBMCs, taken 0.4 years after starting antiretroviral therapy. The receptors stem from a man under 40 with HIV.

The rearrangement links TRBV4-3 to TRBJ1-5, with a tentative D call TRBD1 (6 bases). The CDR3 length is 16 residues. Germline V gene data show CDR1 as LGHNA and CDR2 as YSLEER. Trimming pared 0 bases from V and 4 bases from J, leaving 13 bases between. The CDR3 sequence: CASSQDLRGGNQPQHF. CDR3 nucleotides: TGCGCCAGCAGCCAAGATCTGAGGGGGGGAAATCAGCCCCAGCATTTT.

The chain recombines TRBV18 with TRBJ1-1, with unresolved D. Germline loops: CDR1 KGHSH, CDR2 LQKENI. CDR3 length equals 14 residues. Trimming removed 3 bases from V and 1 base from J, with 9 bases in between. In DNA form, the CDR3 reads TGTGCCAGCTCACCCGTCCACTCGAACACTGAAGCTTTCTTT. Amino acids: CASSPVHSNTEAFF.

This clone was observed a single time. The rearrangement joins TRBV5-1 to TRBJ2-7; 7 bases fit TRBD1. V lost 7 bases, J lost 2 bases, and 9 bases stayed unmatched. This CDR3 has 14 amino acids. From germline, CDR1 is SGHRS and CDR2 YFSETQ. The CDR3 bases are TGCGCCAGCGGCACGACAGGGTTGGCCTACGAGCAGTACTTC. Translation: CASGTTGLAYEQYF.

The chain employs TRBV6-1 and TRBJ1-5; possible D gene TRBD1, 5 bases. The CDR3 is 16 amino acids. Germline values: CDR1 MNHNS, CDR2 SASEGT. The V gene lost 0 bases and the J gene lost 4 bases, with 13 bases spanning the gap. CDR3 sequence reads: CASSEAGGARNQPQHF. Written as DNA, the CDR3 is TGTGCCAGCAGTGAAGCTGGAGGGGCCCGAAATCAGCCCCAGCATTTT.

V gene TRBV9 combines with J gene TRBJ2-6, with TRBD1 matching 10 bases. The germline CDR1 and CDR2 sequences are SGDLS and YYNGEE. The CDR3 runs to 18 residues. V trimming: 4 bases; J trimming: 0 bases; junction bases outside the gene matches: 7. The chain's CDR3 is CASSPRQGASSGANVLTF. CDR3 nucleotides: TGTGCCAGCAGCCCTAGACAGGGGGCCTCCTCTGGGGCCAACGTCCTGACTTTC. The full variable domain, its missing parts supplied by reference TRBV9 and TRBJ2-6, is DSGVTQTPKHLITATGQRVTLRCSPRSGDLSVYWYQQSLDQGLQFLIQYYNGEERAKGNILERFSAQQFPDLHSELNLSSLELGDSALYFCASSPRQGASSGANVLTFGAGSRLTVL.

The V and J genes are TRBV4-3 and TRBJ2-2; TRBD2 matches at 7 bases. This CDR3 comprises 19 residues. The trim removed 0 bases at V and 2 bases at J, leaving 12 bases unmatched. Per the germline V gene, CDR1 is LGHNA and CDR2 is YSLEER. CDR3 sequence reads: CASSQDFASGVKNTGELFF. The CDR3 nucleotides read TGCGCCAGCAGCCAAGATTTCGCTAGCGGAGTAAAAAACACCGGGGAGCTGTTTTTT.

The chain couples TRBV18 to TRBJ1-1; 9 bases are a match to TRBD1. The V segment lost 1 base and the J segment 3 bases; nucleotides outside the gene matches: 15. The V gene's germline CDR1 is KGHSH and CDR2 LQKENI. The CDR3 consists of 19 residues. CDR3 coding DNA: TGTGCCAGCTCACCACAGGACAGGGGAATTCGGGTTCCGGACACTGAAGCTTTCTTT. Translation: CASSPQDRGIRVPDTEAFF. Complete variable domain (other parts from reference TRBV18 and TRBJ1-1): NAGVMQNPRHLVRRRGQEARLRCSPMKGHSHVYWYRQLPEEGLKFMVYLQKENIIDESGMPKERFSAEFPKEGPSILRIQQVVRGDSAAYFCASSPQDRGIRVPDTEAFFGQGTRLTVV.

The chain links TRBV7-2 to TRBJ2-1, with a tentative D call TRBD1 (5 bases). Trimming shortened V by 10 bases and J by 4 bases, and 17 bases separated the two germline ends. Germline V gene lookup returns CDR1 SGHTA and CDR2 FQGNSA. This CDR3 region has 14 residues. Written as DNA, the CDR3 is TGTGCCACCCCGCGGCTGTCAGGGTACAATGAGCAGTTCTTC. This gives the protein CATPRLSGYNEQFF. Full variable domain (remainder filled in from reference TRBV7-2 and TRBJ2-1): GAGVSQSPSNKVTEKGKDVELRCDPISGHTALYWYRQSLGQGLEFLIYFQGNSAPDKSGLPSDRFSAERTGGSVSTLTIQRTQQEDSAVYLCATPRLSGYNEQFFGPGTRLTVL.

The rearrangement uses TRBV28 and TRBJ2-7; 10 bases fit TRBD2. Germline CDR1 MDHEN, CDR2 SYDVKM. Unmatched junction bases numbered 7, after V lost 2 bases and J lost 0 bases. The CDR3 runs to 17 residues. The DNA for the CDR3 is TGTGCCAGCAGTTTAAGCCCTTGGACTAGCGGCTCCTACGAGCAGTACTTC. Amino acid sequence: CASSLSPWTSGSYEQYF.

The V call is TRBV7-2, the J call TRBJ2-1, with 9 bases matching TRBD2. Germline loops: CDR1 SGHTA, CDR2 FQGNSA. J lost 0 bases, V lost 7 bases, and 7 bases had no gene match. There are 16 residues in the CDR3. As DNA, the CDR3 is TGTGCCAGCAAATCAAAGCGGGGGGTCTCCTACAATGAGCAGTTCTTC. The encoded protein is CASKSKRGVSYNEQFF.

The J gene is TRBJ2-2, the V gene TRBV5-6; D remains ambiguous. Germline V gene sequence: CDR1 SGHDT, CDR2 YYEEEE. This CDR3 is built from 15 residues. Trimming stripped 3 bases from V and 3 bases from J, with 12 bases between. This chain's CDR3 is CASSSGFGDTGELFF. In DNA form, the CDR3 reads TGTGCCAGCAGCTCCGGGTTCGGAGACACCGGGGAGCTGTTTTTT.

The CDR3 is CASSLKGSGRETQYF. CDR3 in DNA: TGTGCCAGCAGTTTGAAGGGCTCCGGACGGGAGACCCAGTACTTC. J is TRBJ2-5 and V is TRBV28; D is unresolved. V was shortened by 3 bases and J by 5 bases, with 16 bases between the two germline ends. The CDR3 is 15 residues long. The germline V gene encodes CDR1 MDHEN and CDR2 SYDVKM.

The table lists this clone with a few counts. CDR3 sequence reads: CASSLGNSVGRALVSSYEQYF. DNA for the CDR3: TGTGCCAGCAGTTTAGGGAACTCGGTAGGCAGGGCCCTTGTAAGCTCCTACGAGCAGTACTTC. The chain links TRBV27 to TRBJ2-7; D possibly corresponds to TRBD1 (5 bases). Germline loops: CDR1 MNHEY, CDR2 SMNVEV (reference sequence). V lost 2 bases, J lost 0 bases, and 29 bases lay in between. The length of the CDR3 is 21 residues.

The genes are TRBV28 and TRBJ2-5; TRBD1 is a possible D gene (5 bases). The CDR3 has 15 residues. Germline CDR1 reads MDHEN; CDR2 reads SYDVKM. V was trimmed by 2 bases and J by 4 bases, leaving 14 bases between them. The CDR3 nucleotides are TGTGCCAGCAGTTTACCCCTGACAGTGGGAGAGACCCAGTACTTC. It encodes CASSLPLTVGETQYF.

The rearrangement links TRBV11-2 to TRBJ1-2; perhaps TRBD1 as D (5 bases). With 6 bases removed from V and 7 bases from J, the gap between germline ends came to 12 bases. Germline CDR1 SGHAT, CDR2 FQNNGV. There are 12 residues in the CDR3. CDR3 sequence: CASRPGGSGYTF. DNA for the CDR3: TGTGCCAGCAGGCCTGGGGGTTCTGGCTACACCTTC.

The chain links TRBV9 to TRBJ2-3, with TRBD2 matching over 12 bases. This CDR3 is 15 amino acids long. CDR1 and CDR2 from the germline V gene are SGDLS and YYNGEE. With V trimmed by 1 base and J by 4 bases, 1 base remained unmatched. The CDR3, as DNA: TGTGCCAGCAGCGTACTAGCGGGGGGGCCAGATACGCAGTATTTT. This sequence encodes CASSVLAGGPDTQYF.

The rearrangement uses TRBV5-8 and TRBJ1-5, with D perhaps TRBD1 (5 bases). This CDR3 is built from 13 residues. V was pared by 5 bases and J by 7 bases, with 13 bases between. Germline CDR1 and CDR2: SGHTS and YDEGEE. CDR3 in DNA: TGTGCCAGCAGAGGTAGGGGACGACAGCCCCAGCATTTT. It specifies CASRGRGRQPQHF. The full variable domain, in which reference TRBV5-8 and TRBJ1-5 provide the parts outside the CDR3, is EAGVTQSPTHLIKTRGQQATLRCSPISGHTSVYWYQQALGLGLQFLLWYDEGEERNRGNFPPRFSGRQFPNYSSELNVNALELEDSALYLCASRGRGRQPQHFGDGTRLSIL.

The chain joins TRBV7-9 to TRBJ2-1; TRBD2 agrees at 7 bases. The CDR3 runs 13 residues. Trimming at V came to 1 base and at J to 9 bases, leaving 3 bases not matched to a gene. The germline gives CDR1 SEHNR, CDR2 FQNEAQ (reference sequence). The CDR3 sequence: CASSLDGGGEQFF. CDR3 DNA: TGTGCCAGCAGCTTAGATGGGGGGGGTGAGCAGTTCTTC. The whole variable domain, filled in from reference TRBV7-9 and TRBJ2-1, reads DTGVSQNPRHKITKRGQNVTFRCDPISEHNRLYWYRQTLGQGPEFLTYFQNEAQLEKSRLLSDRFSAERPKGSFSTLEIQRTEQGDSAMYLCASSLDGGGEQFFGPGTRLTVL.

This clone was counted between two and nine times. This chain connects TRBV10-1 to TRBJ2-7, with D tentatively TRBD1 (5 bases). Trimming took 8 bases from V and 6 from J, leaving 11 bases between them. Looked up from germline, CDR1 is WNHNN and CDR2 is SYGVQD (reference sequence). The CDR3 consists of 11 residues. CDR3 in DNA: TGCGCCAGCGCGTCCCAGGGCGAGCAGTACTTC. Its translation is CASASQGEQYF.

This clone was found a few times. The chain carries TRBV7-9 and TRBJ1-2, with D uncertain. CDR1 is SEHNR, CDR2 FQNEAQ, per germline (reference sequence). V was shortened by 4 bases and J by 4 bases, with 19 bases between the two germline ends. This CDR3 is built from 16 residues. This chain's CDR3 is CASSWPPLADPYGYTF. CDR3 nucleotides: TGTGCCAGCAGCTGGCCCCCGCTGGCGGATCCCTATGGCTACACCTTC. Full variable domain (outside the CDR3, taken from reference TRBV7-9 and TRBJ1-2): DTGVSQNPRHKITKRGQNVTFRCDPISEHNRLYWYRQTLGQGPEFLTYFQNEAQLEKSRLLSDRFSAERPKGSFSTLEIQRTEQGDSAMYLCASSWPPLADPYGYTFGSGTRLTVV.

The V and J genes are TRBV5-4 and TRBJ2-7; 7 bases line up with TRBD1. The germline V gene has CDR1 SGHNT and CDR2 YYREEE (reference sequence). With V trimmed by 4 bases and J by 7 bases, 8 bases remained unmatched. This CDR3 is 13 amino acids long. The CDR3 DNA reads TGTGCCAGCAGCCAGACAGGGACCGAGGAGCAGTACTTC. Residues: CASSQTGTEEQYF.

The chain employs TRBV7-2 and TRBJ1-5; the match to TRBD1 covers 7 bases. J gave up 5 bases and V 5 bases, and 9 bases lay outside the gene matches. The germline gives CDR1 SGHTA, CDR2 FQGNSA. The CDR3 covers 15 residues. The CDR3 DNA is TGTGCCAGCAGCACCCGACAGGGAACCGATCAGCCCCAGCATTTT. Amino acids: CASSTRQGTDQPQHF.

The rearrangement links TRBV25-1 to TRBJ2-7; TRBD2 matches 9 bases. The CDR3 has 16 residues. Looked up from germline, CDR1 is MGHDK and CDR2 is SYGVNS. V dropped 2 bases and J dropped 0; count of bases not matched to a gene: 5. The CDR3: CASSETAGGFSYEQYF. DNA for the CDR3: TGTGCCAGCAGTGAAACAGCGGGAGGATTCTCCTACGAGCAGTACTTC.

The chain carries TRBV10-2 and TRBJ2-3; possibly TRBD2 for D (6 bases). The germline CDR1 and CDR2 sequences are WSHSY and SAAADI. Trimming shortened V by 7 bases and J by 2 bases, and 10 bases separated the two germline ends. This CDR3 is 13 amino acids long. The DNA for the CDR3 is TGCGCCAGCAAGAGGCGGGACACAGATACGCAGTATTTT. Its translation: CASKRRDTDTQYF.

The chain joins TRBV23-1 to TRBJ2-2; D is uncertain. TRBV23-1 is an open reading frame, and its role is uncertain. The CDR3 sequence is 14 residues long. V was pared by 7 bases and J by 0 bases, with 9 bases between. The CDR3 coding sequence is TGCGCCAGCAATCGTCGGTCGAACACCGGGGAGCTGTTTTTT. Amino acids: CASNRRSNTGELFF.

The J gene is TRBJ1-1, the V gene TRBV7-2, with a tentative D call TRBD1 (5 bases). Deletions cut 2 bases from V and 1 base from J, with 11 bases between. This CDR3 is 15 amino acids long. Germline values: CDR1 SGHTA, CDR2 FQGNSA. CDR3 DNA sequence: TGTGCCAGCAGCTTATGGGGCAGCCCGAACACTGAAGCTTTCTTT. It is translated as CASSLWGSPNTEAFF.

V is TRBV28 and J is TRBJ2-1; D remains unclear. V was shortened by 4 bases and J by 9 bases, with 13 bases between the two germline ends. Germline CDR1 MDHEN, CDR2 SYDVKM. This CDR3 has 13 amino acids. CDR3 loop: CASSWTLTSEQFF. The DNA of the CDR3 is TGTGCCAGCAGTTGGACCTTAACAAGTGAGCAGTTCTTC.

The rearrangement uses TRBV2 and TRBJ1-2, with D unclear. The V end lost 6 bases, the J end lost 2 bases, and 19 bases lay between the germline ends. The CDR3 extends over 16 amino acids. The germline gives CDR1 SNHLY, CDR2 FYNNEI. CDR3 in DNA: TGTGCCAGCAGCGCAGAGGTGCGTGCGCCAAACTATGGCTACACCTTC. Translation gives CASSAEVRAPNYGYTF.